The 24 T cell receptor beta chains listed next were all sequenced from one sample in a study of blood T cell repertoires in COVID-19. The method was immunoSEQ multiplex PCR; TCRdb's version includes in-frame clones alone and lacks a portion of them. The data contain over 150,000 clones, around four fifths of them seen just once; the ten biggest clones take up around 20%. The sample was peripheral blood. The source is a woman aged 70-85 years who had recovered from COVID-19.

This sequence joins TRBV27 and TRBJ2-7; 9 nucleotides line up with TRBD1. CDR1 is MNHEY, CDR2 SMNVEV, per germline (reference sequence). The CDR3 spans 13 residues. V lost 4 bases and J lost 6; bases outside the gene matches: 4. The CDR3 here is CASSWDREGEQYF. CDR3 DNA sequence: TGTGCCAGCAGTTGGGACAGGGAAGGCGAGCAGTACTTC.

This chain uses TRBV4-1 with TRBJ2-1; maybe TRBD2 (5 bases). In germline, CDR1 is MGHRA, CDR2 YSYEKL. Trimming took off 2 bases at V and 4 bases at J, with 12 bases between the two ends. The CDR3 extends over 15 amino acids. The CDR3 sequence: CASSQNEAEYNEQFF. The CDR3 region has the DNA TGCGCCAGCAGCCAAAATGAAGCGGAATACAATGAGCAGTTCTTC.

The CDR3 DNA reads TGTGCCAGCAGCTTAGGGACTAGCGGGGGTACCGAGCAGTACTTC. It is translated as CASSLGTSGGTEQYF. The rearrangement joins TRBV7-9 to TRBJ2-7; 13 positions match TRBD2. Germline CDR1 is SEHNR and CDR2 is FQNEAQ (reference sequence). With V trimmed by 1 base and J by 6 bases, 3 bases remained unmatched. This CDR3 is 15 amino acids long.

The chain uses TRBV13 and TRBJ1-1; 8 nucleotides line up with TRBD1. Per the germline V gene, CDR1 is PRHDT and CDR2 is FYEKMQ (reference sequence). This CDR3 region has 15 residues. The ends lost 5 bases at V and 3 bases at J; junction bases unmatched: 8. The CDR3 sequence: CASSPQGGRDTEAFF. The DNA of the CDR3 is TGTGCCAGCAGCCCACAGGGGGGGAGGGACACTGAAGCTTTCTTT.

The rearrangement joins TRBV27 to TRBJ2-7, with a tentative D call TRBD2 (7 bases). The germline V gene encodes CDR1 MNHEY and CDR2 SMNVEV (reference sequence). V lost 4 bases to trimming and J lost 2 bases, with 15 bases between them. CDR3 length equals 15 residues. As DNA, the CDR3 is TGTGCCAGCAGTTGGGGGGGCAGGGCCGCCTACGAGCAGTACTTC. Encoded protein: CASSWGGRAAYEQYF.

This chain's CDR3 is CAWRTGQPNQPQHF. The CDR3 region has the DNA TGTGCCTGGAGGACCGGACAGCCTAATCAGCCCCAGCATTTT. The chain joins TRBV30 to TRBJ1-5, with D possibly TRBD1 on 6 matching bases. From germline, CDR1 is GTSNPN and CDR2 SVGIG (reference sequence). The CDR3 spans 14 residues. The V end lost 3 bases, the J end lost 4 bases, and 13 bases lay between the germline ends.

The chain carries TRBV2 and TRBJ2-3, with D possibly being TRBD2 (6 bases). The germline V and J ends were trimmed by 7 bases and 5 bases, with 16 bases remaining between them. Germline V lookup: CDR1 SNHLY, CDR2 FYNNEI. The CDR3 extends over 14 amino acids. The CDR3, as DNA: TGTGCCAGCACTCGGATACCAGCGGGAGATACGCAGTATTTT. This translates into CASTRIPAGDTQYF.

This sequence joins TRBV18 and TRBJ1-1, with D possibly TRBD1 on 5 matching bases. The CDR3 is made up of 15 amino acids. Deletions cut 2 bases from V and 6 bases from J, with 16 bases between. The germline V gene has CDR1 KGHSH and CDR2 LQKENI. The CDR3 region has the DNA TGTGCCAGCTCACCATCCCCAGACAGATTCGCTGAAGCTTTCTTT. This encodes CASSPSPDRFAEAFF.

V and J are TRBV7-9 and TRBJ2-3; D is perhaps TRBD1 (5 bases). V was shortened by 8 bases and J by 0 bases, with 12 bases between the two germline ends. The germline CDR1 and CDR2 sequences are SEHNR and FQNEAQ (reference sequence). The CDR3 has 14 amino acids. The CDR3 DNA reads TGTGCCAGCTGGGGCAGGCCTAGCACAGATACGCAGTATTTT. This gives the protein CASWGRPSTDTQYF.

The V call is TRBV7-2, the J call TRBJ1-4; D uncertain. Looked up from germline, CDR1 is SGHTA and CDR2 is FQGNSA. V lost 4 bases and J 7 bases, leaving 13 bases between the germline ends. CDR3 length: 14 residues. CDR3 coding DNA: TGTGCCAGCAGCTCCGGTGGGCGGGGTGAAAAACTGTTTTTT. Amino acid sequence: CASSSGGRGEKLFF.

The chain has TRBV13 and TRBJ2-7, with TRBD1 as a possible D gene (5 bases). CDR3 length equals 15 residues. Per the germline V gene, CDR1 is PRHDT and CDR2 is FYEKMQ (reference sequence). V gave up 5 bases and J gave up 4 bases, with 18 bases separating them. In DNA, the CDR3 is TGTGCCAGCAGCCCCGCCTTAGGGGCTCTATACGAGCAGTACTTC. This gives the protein CASSPALGALYEQYF.

The rearrangement uses TRBV20-1 and TRBJ2-7, with TRBD2 matching over 7 bases. This CDR3 region has 13 residues. V shed 3 bases and J 3 bases; nucleotides not matched to a gene: 5. Germline values: CDR1 DFQATT, CDR2 SNEGSKA (reference sequence). The CDR3 protein is CSASPGGGYEQYF. CDR3 nucleotide sequence: TGCAGTGCTAGTCCGGGAGGAGGCTACGAGCAGTACTTC.

This chain joins TRBV4-1 and TRBJ1-1; the D gene is possibly TRBD1 (5 bases). Per germline, CDR1 MGHRA and CDR2 YSYEKL. V dropped 0 bases and J dropped 11 bases, with 22 bases sitting between them. This CDR3 comprises 16 residues. CDR3 coding DNA: TGCGCCAGCAGCCAAGAAGCCTCGGGGCAGGGAGGCTTGGCTTTCTTT. This translates into CASSQEASGQGGLAFF.

The chain carries TRBV5-4 and TRBJ1-2; 12 positions match TRBD1. V was pared by 4 bases and J by 4 bases, with 5 bases of the junction left unmatched. The germline CDR1 and CDR2 sequences are SGHNT and YYREEE (reference sequence). This CDR3 contains 15 residues. Here the CDR3 DNA reads TGTGCCAGCAGCCCGAGGGGACAGGGGGCCTATGGCTACACCTTC. Translating it yields CASSPRGQGAYGYTF.

The genes are TRBV7-9 and TRBJ2-1; possible D gene TRBD1, 5 bases. The CDR3 runs to 15 residues. Germline V lookup: CDR1 SEHNR, CDR2 FQNEAQ (reference sequence). V was shortened by 2 bases and J by 5 bases, with 13 bases between the two germline ends. The CDR3 DNA follows: TGTGCCAGCAGCTTAAGGGGATCTTCCCACAATGAGCAGTTCTTC. This translates into CASSLRGSSHNEQFF.

The J gene is TRBJ2-5, the V gene TRBV18; tentative D call: TRBD2 (6 bases). V dropped 3 bases and J dropped 5 bases, with 13 bases sitting between them. In germline, CDR1 is KGHSH, CDR2 LQKENI. CDR3 length equals 14 residues. CDR3 DNA: TGTGCCAGCTCACCCCGGGCGGGGCGTGAGACCCAGTACTTC. This sequence encodes CASSPRAGRETQYF.

The rearrangement joins TRBV19 to TRBJ2-2, with D tentatively TRBD2 (6 bases). Trimming shortened V by 6 bases and J by 3 bases, and 8 bases separated the two germline ends. The CDR3 loop spans 13 amino acids. The germline V gene encodes CDR1 LNHDA and CDR2 SQIVND (reference sequence). The CDR3 region has the DNA TGTGCCAGTAGGGGAGGTTACACCGGGGAGCTGTTTTTT. This codes for CASRGGYTGELFF.

The chain joins TRBV19 to TRBJ1-4; 10 bases are a match to TRBD1. The CDR3 totals 16 residues. V dropped 5 bases and J dropped 5; count of bases not matched to a gene: 8. Germline CDR1 reads LNHDA; CDR2 reads SQIVND (reference sequence). CDR3 DNA sequence: TGTGCCAGTAGTGACGGACAGGGGGGGAAGAATGAAAAACTGTTTTTT. It translates to CASSDGQGGKNEKLFF.

The genes are TRBV7-9 and TRBJ1-4; possibly TRBD1 for D (6 bases). The CDR3 totals 15 residues. Trimming pared 8 bases from V and 2 bases from J, leaving 15 bases between. Looked up from germline, CDR1 is SEHNR and CDR2 is FQNEAQ (reference sequence). The CDR3, as DNA: TGTGCCAGCGACCTGAGGGGGGGCACTAATGAAAAACTGTTTTTT. Translated, it gives CASDLRGGTNEKLFF.

The V call is TRBV19, the J call TRBJ2-1; TRBD2 matches at 7 bases. CDR1 and CDR2 from the germline V gene are LNHDA and SQIVND (reference sequence). With V trimmed by 7 bases and J by 8 bases, 17 bases remained unmatched. This CDR3 spans 16 amino acids. The CDR3 coding sequence is TGTGCCAGTAACCAGTGGGGGGGACTACCTAGAGATGAGCAGTTCTTC. Protein sequence: CASNQWGGLPRDEQFF.

The rearrangement uses TRBV5-4 and TRBJ2-1; 8 nucleotides line up with TRBD2. Losses at the gene ends were 1 base for V and 6 bases for J; bases not matched to a gene: 6. CDR1 and CDR2 (germline): SGHNT, YYREEE (reference sequence). The CDR3 spans 15 residues. The CDR3 bases are TGTGCCAGCAGCTTGAGGCTAGCGGGTGGCAATGAGCAGTTCTTC. Protein product: CASSLRLAGGNEQFF.

The chain links TRBV7-2 to TRBJ2-1; 8 bases agree with TRBD2. This CDR3 contains 13 residues. With 7 bases clipped from V and 8 bases from J, the junction kept 7 bases outside the gene matches. The germline gives CDR1 SGHTA, CDR2 FQGNSA. CDR3 amino acids: CASTKSGGDEQFF. The CDR3 DNA follows: TGTGCCAGCACCAAGTCCGGGGGGGATGAGCAGTTCTTC. Filled out from reference TRBV7-2 and TRBJ2-1, the complete variable domain reads GAGVSQSPSNKVTEKGKDVELRCDPISGHTALYWYRQSLGQGLEFLIYFQGNSAPDKSGLPSDRFSAERTGGSVSTLTIQRTQQEDSAVYLCASTKSGGDEQFFGPGTRLTVL.

This chain joins TRBV7-2 and TRBJ1-1; no reliable D call. With 5 bases removed from V and 1 base from J, the gap between germline ends came to 14 bases. Germline V gives CDR1 SGHTA, CDR2 FQGNSA. The CDR3 extends over 15 amino acids. The CDR3 loop is CASSPRLGGNTEAFF. In DNA form, the CDR3 reads TGTGCCAGCAGCCCCCGTTTGGGAGGGAACACTGAAGCTTTCTTT.

The CDR3 loop reads CASSLGRLALPTDTQYF. The CDR3 DNA sequence: TGCGCCAGCAGCTTGGGCCGACTAGCCCTTCCCACAGATACGCAGTATTTT. This chain joins TRBV5-1 and TRBJ2-3; 7 bases agree with TRBD2. The V and J ends lost 0 bases and 2 bases, in that order; junction bases with no gene match: 9. CDR1 and CDR2 (germline): SGHRS, YFSETQ. The CDR3 contains 17 residues.